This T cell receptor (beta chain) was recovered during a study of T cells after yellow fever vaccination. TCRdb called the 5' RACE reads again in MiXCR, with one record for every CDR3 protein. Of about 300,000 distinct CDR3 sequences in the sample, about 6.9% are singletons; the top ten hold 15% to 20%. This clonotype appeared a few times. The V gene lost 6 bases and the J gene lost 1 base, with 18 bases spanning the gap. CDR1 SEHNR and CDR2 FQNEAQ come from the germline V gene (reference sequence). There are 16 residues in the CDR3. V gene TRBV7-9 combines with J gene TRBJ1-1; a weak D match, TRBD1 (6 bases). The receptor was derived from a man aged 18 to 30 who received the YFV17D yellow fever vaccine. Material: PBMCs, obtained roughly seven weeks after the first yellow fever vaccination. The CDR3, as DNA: TGTGCCAGCAGGGCCGCCAGGGGAGGAAAGAACACTGAAGCTTTCTTT. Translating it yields CASRAARGGKNTEAFF. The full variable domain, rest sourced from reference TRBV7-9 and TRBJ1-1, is DTGVSQNPRHKITKRGQNVTFRCDPISEHNRLYWYRQTLGQGPEFLTYFQNEAQLEKSRLLSDRFSAERPKGSFSTLEIQRTEQGDSAMYLCASRAARGGKNTEAFFGQGTRLTVV.